This T cell receptor beta chain was retrieved from a study of beta chain features in type 1 diabetes. Study as a whole: All samples together contributed 107,917,701 sorted cells for examination. Study outcomes and limitations: Whatever favoring of shorter templates PCR might show would apply equally to patients and controls. VDJ junctions from patients with type 1 diabetes contained fewer insertions and more deletions.

One heparinised blood draw averaging approximately 100 mL was given by each donor. With 7 bases removed from V and 0 bases from J, the gap between germline ends came to 15 bases. CDR1 and CDR2 from the germline V gene are SGHVS and FQNEAQ. This CDR3 is 15 amino acids long. This clone was seen ten or more times. Its antigen is currently unknown. TCRB transcripts that were expressed got sequenced, as all of the isolated RNA had been reverse transcribed. Sequenced by immunoSEQ multiplex PCR; TCRdb stores in-frame clones only, minus some. The repertoire holds hundreds of thousands of clones, less than 9.5% seen once, with around 0.44% in the top ten.

This sequence was found in a woman aged 18 to 35 in good health. This rearrangement joins TRBV7-8 to TRBJ1-1; no firm D call. The specimen was central memory CD4+ T cells from blood. CDR3 nucleotide sequence: TGTGCCAGCATACCGTTCCCGGGGATGAACACTGAAGCTTTCTTT. This codes for CASIPFPGMNTEAFF.